A selection of T cell receptor beta chains follows, all from one sample in a study of shared clonotypes between healthy human individuals. The method was immunoSEQ multiplex PCR; TCRdb's version includes in-frame clones alone and lacks a portion of them. The repertoire holds more than 550,000 clones, with about 90% as singletons. What was sequenced was memory CD8+ T cells from PBMCs. The receptor source for this set is a man in his late teens or twenties in good health. Some clones in this sample may be carry-over from other donors' samples. CDR3s include the opening cysteine and the closing phenylalanine or tryptophan. The D gene is left open where the match is weak. Expanded clones are given a class, and other clones once, few, many or no size at all.

.	TRBV11-2	.	TRBJ2-3	CASSLAAVDTQYF	TGTGCCAGCAGCTTAGCGGCGGTTGATACGCAGTATTTT
TRBD1	TRBV6-5	.	TRBJ2-5	CASSFTGTGFGETQYF	TGTGCCAGCAGTTTCACCGGGACAGGGTTCGGAGAGACCCAGTACTTC
.	TRBV25-1	.	TRBJ2-2	CASSEKPHTGELFF	TGTGCCAGCAGTGAAAAACCTCACACCGGGGAGCTGTTTTTT
TRBD1	TRBV10-3	once	TRBJ2-7	CAISETGTGGYEQYF	TGTGCCATCAGTGAAACCGGGACAGGGGGATACGAGCAGTACTTC
TRBD1	TRBV19	.	TRBJ2-6	CASSEYGQAPSGANVLTF	TGTGCCAGTAGTGAGTACGGACAGGCGCCCTCTGGGGCCAACGTCCTGACTTTC
.	TRBV20-1	.	TRBJ2-1	CSATWYNEQFF	TGCAGTGCTACCTGGTACAATGAGCAGTTCTTC
TRBD1	TRBV11-2	.	TRBJ1-4	CASSSALLAGGEKLFF	TGTGCCAGCAGCTCGGCCCTATTGGCAGGGGGTGAAAAACTGTTTTTT
.	TRBV28	.	TRBJ1-5	CASSWMRGNQPQHF	TGTGCCAGCAGTTGGATGAGGGGAAATCAGCCCCAGCATTTT
.	TRBV2	.	TRBJ1-5	CASSEVGSSNQPQHF	TGTGCCAGCAGTGAAGTGGGATCCAGCAATCAGCCCCAGCATTTT
.	TRBV30	.	TRBJ1-2	CAFFGPNYGYTF	TGTGCCTTCTTTGGCCCAAACTATGGCTACACCTTC
TRBD2	TRBV6-4	.	TRBJ2-7	CASSELAGGYEQYF	TGTGCCAGCAGTGAACTAGCGGGAGGGTACGAGCAGTACTTC
.	TRBV30	.	TRBJ1-5	CAWSRPESNQPQHF	TGTGCCTGGAGTAGGCCAGAGAGCAATCAGCCCCAGCATTTT
TRBD1	TRBV4-3	once	TRBJ1-4	CASSQEQGAFEKLFF	TGCGCCAGCAGCCAGGAACAGGGGGCTTTTGAAAAACTGTTTTTT
.	TRBV6-5	.	TRBJ1-1	CASTGITGHTEAFF	TGTGCCAGCACTGGTATTACAGGGCACACTGAAGCTTTCTTT
.	TRBV21-1	.	TRBJ1-5	CASSKEGDRNQPQHF	TGTGCCAGCAGCAAAGAAGGGGACCGCAATCAGCCCCAGCATTTT
.	TRBV28	.	TRBJ1-4	CASSLTTTNEKLFF	TGTGCCAGCAGTTTGACAACAACTAATGAAAAACTGTTTTTT
.	TRBV4-1	.	TRBJ2-1	CASSQGVSYNEQFF	TGCGCCAGCAGCCAAGGGGTCAGTTACAATGAGCAGTTCTTC
.	TRBV28	.	TRBJ1-1	CASSFGARTNTEAFF	TGTGCCAGCAGTTTTGGGGCTCGTACGAACACTGAAGCTTTCTTT
TRBD1	TRBV6-1	.	TRBJ1-2	CASSELQQQGALVGYTF	TGTGCCAGCAGTGAATTGCAGCAACAGGGGGCATTAGTCGGCTACACCTTC
.	TRBV7-8	.	TRBJ2-7	CASSLEVRSYEQYF	TGTGCCAGCAGCTTAGAGGTGCGTTCCTACGAGCAGTACTTC
.	TRBV7-2	.	TRBJ2-3	CASSLNSRSRSTDTQYF	TGTGCCAGCAGCTTAAACTCTCGCTCCCGGAGCACAGATACGCAGTATTTT
.	TRBV5-4	.	TRBJ2-1	CASSLTGTRGDEQFF	TGTGCCAGCAGCCTAACCGGGACACGAGGAGATGAGCAGTTCTTC
TRBD1	TRBV5-6	.	TRBJ2-7	CASSWTGAREQYF	TGTGCCAGCAGCTGGACAGGGGCGCGCGAGCAGTACTTC
TRBD2	TRBV27	.	TRBJ2-7	CASRPLAGGLYEQYF	TGTGCCAGCAGGCCACTAGCGGGAGGGCTCTACGAGCAGTACTTC
TRBD2	TRBV15	.	TRBJ2-1	CATSRDATSGSDEQFF	TGTGCCACCAGCAGAGATGCGACTAGCGGTTCAGATGAGCAGTTCTTC
.	TRBV5-4	.	TRBJ2-7	CASSFGGSLYEQYF	TGTGCCAGCAGCTTCGGGGGCAGTTTATACGAGCAGTACTTC
.	TRBV4-1	.	TRBJ1-1	CASSQANGRKAFF	TGCGCCAGCAGCCAAGCCAACGGACGTAAAGCTTTCTTT
TRBD1	TRBV19	.	TRBJ2-1	CASSITGTGSYNEQFF	TGTGCCAGTAGTATCACCGGGACAGGTAGCTACAATGAGCAGTTCTTC
.	TRBV28	.	TRBJ1-4	CASTSTQGYEKLFF	TGTGCCAGCACGTCGACTCAAGGCTATGAAAAACTGTTTTTT
.	TRBV27	few	TRBJ2-2	CASSSVGAAGELFF	TGTGCCAGCAGTTCGGTCGGGGCGGCCGGGGAGCTGTTTTTT
TRBD2	TRBV9	.	TRBJ2-5	CASSPGERDQETQYF	TGTGCCAGCAGCCCCGGGGAGCGGGATCAAGAGACCCAGTACTTC
.	TRBV27	.	TRBJ1-4	CASSLFHSATNEKLFF	TGTGCCAGCAGTTTGTTCCACAGTGCAACTAATGAAAAACTGTTTTTT
.	TRBV5-1	.	TRBJ2-7	CASSLVYGGYEQYF	TGCGCCAGCAGCTTGGTTTATGGGGGCTACGAGCAGTACTTC
TRBD2	TRBV9	.	TRBJ2-3	CASSGGGRFTDTQYF	TGTGCCAGCAGCGGGGGCGGGAGGTTTACAGATACGCAGTATTTT
.	TRBV6-5	few	TRBJ2-7	CASSYSGSGGYEQYF	TGTGCCAGCAGTTACTCGGGTTCCGGGGGCTACGAGCAGTACTTC
.	TRBV10-1	.	TRBJ2-5	CASRGRRGETQYF	TGCGCCAGCAGAGGGAGGAGGGGGGAGACCCAGTACTTC
TRBD1	TRBV23-1	.	TRBJ1-5	CASAPGTANQPQHF	TGCGCCAGCGCGCCTGGGACAGCCAACCAGCCCCAGCATTTT
TRBD1	TRBV27	.	TRBJ2-5	CASSLIQSGGWLYF	TGTGCCAGCAGTTTAATTCAGTCAGGGGGCTGGTTGTACTTC
.	TRBV6-5	.	TRBJ1-1	CASSYDLELNTEAFF	TGTGCCAGCAGTTATGACCTAGAGTTAAACACTGAAGCTTTCTTT
.	TRBV7-2	.	TRBJ2-4	CASSQDPDIQYF	TGTGCCAGCAGCCAAGATCCAGACATTCAGTACTTC
.	TRBV19	.	TRBJ2-7	CASSIGAGSYEQYF	TGTGCCAGTAGTATAGGTGCGGGCTCCTACGAGCAGTACTTC
.	TRBV28	.	TRBJ1-5	CASSFQGFNQPQHF	TGTGCCAGCAGTTTTCAAGGGTTCAATCAGCCCCAGCATTTT
TRBD1	TRBV7-8	.	TRBJ1-2	CASSRTTGTNYGYTF	TGTGCCAGCAGCCGGACGACAGGGACTAACTATGGCTACACCTTC
TRBD2	TRBV10-3	.	TRBJ2-1	CAISETGVAGEIDEQFF	TGTGCCATCAGTGAGACTGGCGTGGCGGGGGAGATCGATGAGCAGTTCTTC
TRBD1	TRBV28	.	TRBJ1-6	CASSPPTGVNSPLHF	TGTGCCAGCAGCCCACCGACAGGGGTCAATTCACCCCTCCACTTT
.	TRBV27	.	TRBJ2-7	CASSLSTPPAVYEQYF	TGTGCCAGCAGTTTATCCACACCGCCGGCGGTTTACGAGCAGTACTTC
.	TRBV6-1	.	TRBJ2-1	CASSEAPSSYNEQFF	TGTGCCAGCAGTGAAGCTCCGAGCTCCTACAATGAGCAGTTCTTC
.	TRBV6-5	.	TRBJ2-1	CASSTLPPNEQFF	TGTGCCAGCAGTACGCTCCCCCCCAATGAGCAGTTCTTC
.	TRBV27	.	TRBJ2-6	CASSLGGGANVLTF	TGTGCCAGCAGTCTCGGTGGGGGGGCCAACGTCCTGACTTTC
TRBD1	TRBV2	.	TRBJ2-7	CASRVDRGLVYEQYF	TGTGCCAGCAGGGTGGACAGGGGGCTGGTCTACGAGCAGTACTTC
.	TRBV10-3	.	TRBJ1-3	CAISERLGGLSGNTIYF	TGTGCCATCAGTGAGCGCTTAGGGGGGCTCTCTGGAAACACCATATATTTT
TRBD2	TRBV28	.	TRBJ2-2	CASKRRAGEDRNTGELFF	TGTGCCAGCAAGCGGAGAGCGGGAGAGGATAGGAACACCGGGGAGCTGTTTTTT
TRBD2	TRBV7-2	.	TRBJ2-7	CASSFSGSSYEQYF	TGTGCCAGCAGCTTTAGCGGGAGCTCCTACGAGCAGTACTTC